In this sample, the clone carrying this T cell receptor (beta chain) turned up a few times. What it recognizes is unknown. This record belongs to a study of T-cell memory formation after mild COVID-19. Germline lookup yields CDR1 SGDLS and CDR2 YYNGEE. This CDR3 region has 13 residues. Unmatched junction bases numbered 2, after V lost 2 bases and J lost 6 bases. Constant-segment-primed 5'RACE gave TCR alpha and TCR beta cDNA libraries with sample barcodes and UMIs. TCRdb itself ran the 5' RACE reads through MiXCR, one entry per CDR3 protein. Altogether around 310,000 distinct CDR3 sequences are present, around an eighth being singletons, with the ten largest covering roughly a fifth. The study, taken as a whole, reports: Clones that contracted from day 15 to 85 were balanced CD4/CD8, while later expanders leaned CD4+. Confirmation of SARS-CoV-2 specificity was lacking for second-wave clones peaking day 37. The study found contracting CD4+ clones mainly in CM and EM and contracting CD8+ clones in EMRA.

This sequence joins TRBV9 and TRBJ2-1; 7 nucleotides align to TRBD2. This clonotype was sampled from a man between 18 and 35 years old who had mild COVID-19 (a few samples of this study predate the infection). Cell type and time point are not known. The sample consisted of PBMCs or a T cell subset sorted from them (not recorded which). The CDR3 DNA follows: TGTGCCAGCAGCGTTTGGGGGGGCAATGAGCAGTTCTTC. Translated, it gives CASSVWGGNEQFF.